A single sample gave rise to the 12 T cell receptor beta chains below, sequenced in a study of OX40 agonist ivuxolimab in advanced cancers. TCRdb's table, derived via immunoSEQ multiplex PCR, lists solely in-frame clones and lacks some. The sample holds 65,000 or so clones; 92% are singletons and the top ten take around 15%. The sequencing used CD4+ or CD8+ T cells sorted from blood, collected in a trial of the OX40 agonist ivuxolimab. These receptors all stem from an adult with an advanced solid tumor such as melanoma, head and neck, liver or kidney cancer.

The J gene is TRBJ2-1, the V gene TRBV15; no clear D gene. The germline V gene encodes CDR1 LNHNV and CDR2 YYDKDF (reference sequence). This CDR3 spans 12 amino acids. Trimming removed 3 bases from V and 3 bases from J, with 3 bases in between. DNA for the CDR3: TGTGCCACCAGCAGGGACTACAATGAGCAGTTCTTC. It specifies CATSRDYNEQFF.

The chain carries TRBV29-1 and TRBJ2-7; 7 bases align to TRBD1. The CDR3 spans 13 residues. The germline V gene encodes CDR1 SQVTM and CDR2 ANQGSEA. CDR3 DNA sequence: TGCAGTGCCAGGGACAGTAGCTCCTACGAGCAGTACTTC. Translation: CSARDSSSYEQYF.

The chain carries TRBV7-6 and TRBJ2-5, with D perhaps assigned TRBD1 or TRBD2 (5 bases each). CDR3 length equals 15 residues. Germline V gives CDR1 SGHVS, CDR2 FNYEAQ. V was shortened by 2 bases and J by 2 bases, with 12 bases between the two germline ends. For the CDR3, the DNA is TGTGCCAGCAGCTTAAATTGGGGGAAACAAGAGACCCAGTACTTC. Its protein product is CASSLNWGKQETQYF. Combining the CDR3 with reference TRBV7-6 and TRBJ2-5 gives the whole variable domain GAGVSQSPRYKVTKRGQDVALRCDPISGHVSLYWYRQALGQGPEFLTYFNYEAQQDKSGLPNDRFSAERPEGSISTLTIQRTEQRDSAMYRCASSLNWGKQETQYFGPGTRLLVL.

In its sample, this clone was seen a few times. V is TRBV4-1 and J is TRBJ2-7, with 9 bases lining up with TRBD2. The CDR3 runs 15 residues. J lost 3 bases, V lost 1 base, and 4 bases had no gene match. Germline V gene sequence: CDR1 MGHRA, CDR2 YSYEKL. CDR3 sequence reads: CASSQGEAGGYEQYF. The CDR3 nucleotides are TGCGCCAGCAGCCAAGGGGAAGCGGGAGGCTACGAGCAGTACTTC.

This chain connects TRBV6-1 to TRBJ2-1, with 9 bases that match TRBD2. The CDR3 runs to 15 residues. The V gene end was trimmed by 3 bases and the J gene end by 6 bases; junction bases not matched to a gene: 6. CDR1 and CDR2 (germline): MNHNS, SASEGT. For the CDR3, the DNA is TGTGCCAGCAGTGACGAGACTAGCGGATTCAATGAGCAGTTCTTC. It translates to CASSDETSGFNEQFF.

The chain couples TRBV5-6 to TRBJ2-3; either TRBD1 or TRBD2 may supply D (5 bases each). The CDR3 spans 14 residues. V was pared by 0 bases and J by 5 bases, with 10 bases between. The germline V gene has CDR1 SGHDT and CDR2 YYEEEE. CDR3 DNA sequence: TGTGCCAGCAGCTTGGTGGGGGATGGAGATACGCAGTATTTT. It specifies CASSLVGDGDTQYF.

V gene TRBV21-1 combines with J gene TRBJ1-1. TRBV21-1 is classified as a pseudogene. This CDR3 region has 12 residues. The CDR3 nucleotides read TGTGCCAGCAGCGAAGTAGCCCTGAAGCTTTTCTTT. Protein sequence: CASSEVALKLFF.

V and J are TRBV4-2 and TRBJ1-1; D is ambiguous. Germline CDR1 reads LGHNA; CDR2 reads YNFKEQ. V lost 3 bases and J lost 1, with 9 bases in between. The CDR3 totals 14 residues. The CDR3 is CASSHGFGNTEAFF. In DNA form, the CDR3 reads TGTGCCAGCAGCCATGGATTCGGGAACACTGAAGCTTTCTTT.

The CDR3 sequence: CASSQFAGQVQGSNQPQHF. CDR3 DNA: TGCGCCAGCAGCCAATTCGCGGGACAAGTTCAGGGTAGCAATCAGCCCCAGCATTTT. This chain joins TRBV4-3 and TRBJ1-5, with D tentatively TRBD1 (6 bases). V gave up 2 bases and J gave up 0 bases, with 20 bases separating them. The CDR3 has 19 residues. Germline values: CDR1 LGHNA, CDR2 YSLEER.

V usage is TRBV27 and J usage is TRBJ1-2; D not certain. V was cut by 2 bases and J by 6 bases, with 10 bases left in between. CDR1 is MNHEY and CDR2 is SMNVEV in the germline V gene (reference sequence). The CDR3 has 13 residues. For the CDR3, the DNA is TGTGCCAGCAGTTTAGGTTCCGGGAATGGCTACACCTTC. This translates into CASSLGSGNGYTF.

The chain is built from TRBV7-9 and TRBJ2-7; D is possibly TRBD1 (6 bases). The CDR3 is 14 amino acids. Germline V CDR1 and CDR2: SEHNR, FQNEAQ (reference sequence). The V gene lost 4 bases and the J gene lost 0 bases, with 10 bases spanning the gap. CDR3 bases: TGTGCCAGCAGCTCAAGGGACACCTCCTACGAGCAGTACTTC. Its translation is CASSSRDTSYEQYF.

The chain uses TRBV20-1 and TRBJ1-1; D gene uncertain. CDR1 DFQATT and CDR2 SNEGSKA come from the germline V gene (reference sequence). V lost 6 bases and J 0 bases, leaving 5 bases between the germline ends. The CDR3 is 11 amino acids. The CDR3 coding sequence is TGCAGTGCCTTTCTGAACACTGAAGCTTTCTTT. As protein: CSAFLNTEAFF.